What follows are 3 T cell receptor beta chains derived from one specimen sequenced in a study of blood T cells in healthy people across ages. The authors ran a second PCR of roughly 6 to 12 cycles using a sample-barcoded 5' primer and a J-beta primer mix. TCRdb re-called the 5' RACE reads with MiXCR, one entry per CDR3 protein. The data show around 1.7 million distinct CDR3 sequences, with roughly 27% seen just once and 7.7% held by the top ten. Sequenced sample: blood. The receptor set was obtained from a young woman in good health.

This clonotype was observed a few times. The chain couples TRBV7-2 to TRBJ1-5, with unresolved D. CDR1 is SGHTA and CDR2 is FQGNSA in the germline V gene. V dropped 1 base and J dropped 3 bases, with 13 bases sitting between them. The CDR3 consists of 16 residues. CDR3 region: CASSLVPLAANQPQHF. For the CDR3, the DNA is TGTGCCAGCAGCTTAGTACCACTGGCGGCCAATCAGCCCCAGCATTTT.

This clonotype appeared many times. The chain employs TRBV12-3 or TRBV12-4 and TRBJ2-7, with TRBD1 as a possible D gene (6 bases). The germline V and J ends were trimmed by 4 bases and 0 bases, with 13 bases remaining between them. The length of the CDR3 is 15 residues. CDR3 sequence (DNA): TGTGCCAGCAGTTCCCCGACAGGAAGCTCCTACGAGCAGTACTTC. Translated, it gives CASSSPTGSSYEQYF.

This chain joins TRBV7-2 and TRBJ1-1; 12 bases map to TRBD1. Looked up from germline, CDR1 is SGHTA and CDR2 is FQGNSA. The CDR3 is 14 residues long. With 3 bases clipped from V and 11 bases from J, the junction kept 7 bases outside the gene matches. The chain's CDR3 is CASSFRGQGARAFF. DNA of the CDR3: TGTGCCAGCAGCTTTAGGGGACAGGGGGCGCGGGCTTTCTTT.